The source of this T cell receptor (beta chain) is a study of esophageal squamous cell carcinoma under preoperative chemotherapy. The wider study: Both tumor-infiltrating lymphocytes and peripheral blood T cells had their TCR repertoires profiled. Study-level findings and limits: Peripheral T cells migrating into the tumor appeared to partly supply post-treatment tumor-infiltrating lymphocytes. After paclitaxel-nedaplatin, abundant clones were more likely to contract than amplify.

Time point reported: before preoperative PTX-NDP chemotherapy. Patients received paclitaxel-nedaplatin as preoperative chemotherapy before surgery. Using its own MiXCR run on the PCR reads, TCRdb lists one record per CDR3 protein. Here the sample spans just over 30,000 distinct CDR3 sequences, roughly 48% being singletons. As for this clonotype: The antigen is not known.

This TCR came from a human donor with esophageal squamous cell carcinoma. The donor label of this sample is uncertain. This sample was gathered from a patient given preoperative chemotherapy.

CDR3 region: CAGSCGRETQYF. DNA for the CDR3: TGTGCCGGGAGCTGTGGCCGAGAGACCCAGTACTTC. This rearrangement joins TRBV7-6 to TRBJ2-5; D may be TRBD2 (5 bases). The V and J ends lost 11 bases and 4 bases respectively, with 14 bases between them. Germline V gene data show CDR1 as SGHVS and CDR2 as FNYEAQ. This CDR3 has 12 residues.